This entry lists 8 T cell receptor beta chains sequenced from one sample in a study of blood T cell repertoires in COVID-19 (dated by TCRdb to between 2020 and 2021). Library generation was performed with the immunoSEQ multiplex PCR assay. Imported from immuneACCESS, the table was reduced by TCRdb to in-frame sequences with V and J called. These copies leave out some clones; in studies compared against another copy, an unresolved V gene accounts for under half, and the cause of the remainder is not known. This sample has 150,000 to 200,000 clones in its table, and 75% to 85% of those were observed once. 12% to 15% of the sample comes from the top ten. Sequenced input: PBMCs or T cells enriched from blood (not recorded which). The receptors shown here come from a man between 45 and 60 years old who had recovered from COVID-19.

The DNA of the CDR3 is TGTGCCTGCGCGGGAGACTCTGGAAACACCATATATTTT. It specifies CACAGDSGNTIYF. The chain employs TRBV30 and TRBJ1-3; D uncertain. This CDR3 has 13 residues. V was trimmed by 6 bases and J by 0 bases, leaving 9 bases between them. Looked up from germline, CDR1 is GTSNPN and CDR2 is SVGIG (reference sequence). The variable domain in full, with the rest retrieved from reference TRBV30 and TRBJ1-3, is SQTIHQWPATLVQPVGSPLSLECTVEGTSNPNLYWYRQAAGRGLQLLFYSVGIGQISSEVPQNLSASRPQDRQFILSSKKLLLSDSGFYLCACAGDSGNTIYFGEGSWLTVV.

CDR3 sequence: CASSPWTSADTQYF. CDR3 in DNA: TGTGCCAGCAGCCCATGGACTAGCGCAGATACGCAGTATTTT. The gene calls are TRBV3-1 (or the pseudogene TRBV3-2) and TRBJ2-3; 9 nucleotides align to TRBD2. Germline V gene sequence: CDR1 LGHDT, CDR2 YNNKEL (reference sequence). The CDR3 runs to 14 residues. J gave up 4 bases and V 4 bases, and 3 bases lay outside the gene matches.

The chain carries TRBV19 and TRBJ1-5; D call uncertain. CDR1 LNHDA and CDR2 SQIVND come from the germline V gene (reference sequence). The CDR3 spans 15 residues. V was trimmed by 10 bases and J by 4 bases, leaving 20 bases between them. In nucleotides, the CDR3 is TGTGCCACCGGCAAGGGAGGGTCCGGGAATCAGCCCCAGCATTTT. It yields the protein CATGKGGSGNQPQHF.

The chain is built from TRBV6-5 and TRBJ1-4; D not resolved. Germline V gives CDR1 MNHEY, CDR2 SVGAGI. Trimming pared 2 bases from V and 2 bases from J, leaving 6 bases between. The CDR3 has 14 amino acids. This CDR3 reads CASSYGQTNEKLFF. The CDR3 nucleotides are TGTGCCAGCAGTTACGGGCAGACTAATGAAAAACTGTTTTTT.

The V call is TRBV11-2, the J call TRBJ1-4; tentative D call: TRBD1 (5 bases). The V end was cut by 4 bases, the J end by 8 bases, with 17 bases between. CDR3 length: 15 residues. Germline lookup yields CDR1 SGHAT and CDR2 FQNNGV. The CDR3 DNA reads TGTGCCAGCAGCTCCATGGCCGTTAGGGGCGAAAAACTGTTTTTT. It yields the protein CASSSMAVRGEKLFF.

The rearrangement joins TRBV7-3 to TRBJ2-2, with D uncertain. Looked up from germline, CDR1 is SGHTA and CDR2 is FQGTGA. The CDR3 covers 16 residues. Deletions cut 1 base from V and 0 bases from J, with 9 bases between. The CDR3 spells CASSLSGQSNTGELFF. The DNA for the CDR3 is TGTGCCAGCAGCTTAAGTGGCCAGTCGAACACCGGGGAGCTGTTTTTT.

The CDR3 sequence: CATSDAGGGTNEKLFF. In DNA form, the CDR3 reads TGTGCCACCAGTGACGCAGGGGGTGGAACTAATGAAAAACTGTTTTTT. The chain carries TRBV24-1 and TRBJ1-4; TRBD1 matches at 7 bases. J was trimmed by 1 base and V by 4 bases; bases with no gene match: 5. This CDR3 region has 16 residues. Germline V gene data show CDR1 as KGHDR and CDR2 as SFDVKD.

This sequence joins TRBV6-5 and TRBJ1-2; 10 nucleotides align to TRBD1. Looked up from germline, CDR1 is MNHEY and CDR2 is SVGAGI. The CDR3 contains 15 residues. Losses at the gene ends were 4 bases for V and 1 base for J; bases not matched to a gene: 3. The DNA for the CDR3 is TGTGCCAGCAGTTGGGGGACAGGGGATAACTATGGCTACACCTTC. The encoded protein is CASSWGTGDNYGYTF.